The next 2 T cell receptor beta chains were all read from a single sample in a study of CD8 T cells in ankylosing spondylitis. TCRdb processed the 5' RACE reads anew with MiXCR; each CDR3 protein has one entry. The sample consists of roughly 91,000 distinct CDR3 sequences, about 8.5% of them appearing once. Material: blood, either unsorted or a sorted T cell fraction (not recorded which). Receptors were obtained from a male donor with ankylosing spondylitis or in good health (not recorded which).

This clonotype has a count of ten or more. The chain recombines TRBV20-1 with TRBJ2-1; possibly TRBD1 or TRBD2 for D (5 bases each). Between the trimmed V and J ends, which lost 6 bases and 0 bases, there was a span of 18 bases. The CDR3 contains 16 residues. From germline, CDR1 is DFQATT and CDR2 SNEGSKA (reference sequence). CDR3 sequence reads: CSARDLTISSYNEQFF. The CDR3, as DNA: TGCAGTGCAAGGGACCTCACGATCAGCTCCTACAATGAGCAGTTCTTC.

This clonotype was counted many times. This chain uses TRBV20-1 with TRBJ1-3; D is uncertain. V was shortened by 2 bases and J by 0 bases, with 5 bases between the two germline ends. Germline V gene lookup returns CDR1 DFQATT and CDR2 SNEGSKA (reference sequence). CDR3 size: 13 residues. CDR3 nucleotide sequence: TGCAGTGCTAGACCGAGCTCTGGAAACACCATATATTTT. Its protein is CSARPSSGNTIYF.